The rows below give T cell receptor beta chains drawn from one sample of a study of neoadjuvant anti-PD-1 for oral cavity cancer. The data were produced by immunoSEQ multiplex PCR, yet TCRdb's version contains in-frame clones alone and is incomplete. In the table there are 55,000 to 80,000 clones, 85% to 90% of which are singletons. The starting material was PBMCs, obtained after nivolumab (anti-PD-1) treatment. These receptors were taken from a person between 40 and 85 years old with oral cavity squamous cell carcinoma. Both conserved end residues are part of each CDR3. Each record gives: J gene, CDR3 length, V gene, CDR3 protein.

TRBJ1-5,13,TRBV10-3,CAISGDRGQPQHF
TRBJ2-1,12,TRBV25-1,CASSGRFDEQFF
TRBJ2-7,12,TRBV10-2,CASSGGAYEQYF
TRBJ2-1,14,TRBV29-1,CSVDRDRGLDEQFF
TRBJ1-1,12,TRBV9,CASSVGYGEAFF
TRBJ2-2,15,TRBV5-4,CASSLTSGLGGELFF
TRBJ2-1,19,TRBV9,CASSVGLGGLAGGYNEQFF
TRBJ1-2,17,TRBV4-1,CASSQDPRGAGDYGYTF
TRBJ1-5,12,TRBV25-1,CASSSGVGPQHF
TRBJ1-2,14,TRBV5-8,CASSLAGGRLGYTF
TRBJ1-5,14,TRBV4-1,CASSQDAADQPQHF
TRBJ1-3,16,TRBV28,CASSAGQGMKGNTIYF
TRBJ2-7,19,TRBV7-9,CASSLGAERGTGFSYEQYF
TRBJ2-5,13,TRBV4-1,CASSQVVLETQYF
TRBJ1-1,15,TRBV5-4,CASSSPGQMNTEAFF
TRBJ2-7,11,TRBV5-1,CASNQGVEQYF
TRBJ2-3,14,TRBV2,CASSEGLRIYTQYF
TRBJ2-1,15,TRBV27,CASSFLQSPYNEQFF
TRBJ1-2,12,TRBV21-1,CASSWQLYGYTF
TRBJ2-7,14,TRBV2,CATTRTESSYEQYF
TRBJ1-2,16,TRBV7-2,CASSLGVLGDRYGYTF
TRBJ2-1,15,TRBV9,CASSVGTGNHNEQFF
TRBJ1-1,15,TRBV30,CAWAWKATGNTEAFF
TRBJ1-4,14,TRBV4-2,CASSQLRTGEKLFF
TRBJ1-5,12,TRBV10-2,CASRDNNQPQHF
TRBJ2-1,15,TRBV25-1,CASIGVSGDNNEQFF
TRBJ1-5,14,TRBV30,CAWTTGQGNQPQHF
TRBJ1-5,17,TRBV11-2,CASSWGKRQGDSQPQHF